The 17 T cell receptor beta chains in this list originate from one sample, sequenced in a study of patients and donors after allogeneic stem cell transplantation (TCRdb year 2020). The library was produced with RT-PCR. Sequencer: NextSeq 550. TCRdb ran its own pipeline on the public reads, namely fastp trimming at Q25 and MiXCR clone calling, and kept in-frame beta chains. Every CDR3 protein is listed once, alongside the most common genes and DNA of its rows. This sample holds over 200,000 distinct CDR3 sequences; 38% were observed only once. The top ten constitute around 10% of the sample. Material for sequencing was blood, either unsorted or a sorted T cell fraction (not recorded which). All receptors come from a human donor who was either an allogeneic HSCT recipient or a stem cell or donor lymphocyte infusion donor (not recorded which). It is not recorded whose cells these are; they may come from a transplant donor.

This clonotype was seen a handful of times. V usage is TRBV5-1 and J usage is TRBJ2-5; a weak D match, TRBD2 (6 bases). V lost 2 bases to trimming and J lost 5 bases, with 10 bases between them. This CDR3 spans 13 amino acids. CDR1 is SGHRS, CDR2 YFSETQ, per germline. As DNA, the CDR3 is TGCGCCAGCAGCTTTAGCGCGGGGGAGACCCAGTACTTC. Its protein is CASSFSAGETQYF.

This chain connects TRBV4-2 to TRBJ2-1; TRBD2 matches 7 bases. The V gene end was trimmed by 0 bases and the J gene end by 2 bases; junction bases not matched to a gene: 4. The CDR3 covers 16 residues. Looked up from germline, CDR1 is LGHNA and CDR2 is YNFKEQ. The chain's CDR3 is CASSQDLSGAYNEQFF. The CDR3, as DNA: TGTGCCAGCAGCCAAGATTTAAGCGGGGCCTACAATGAGCAGTTCTTC.

The chain combines TRBV4-3 with TRBJ2-1, with D tentatively TRBD2 (5 bases). Germline CDR1 and CDR2: LGHNA and YSLEER. There are 14 residues in the CDR3. V lost 0 bases and J lost 10, with 13 bases in between. In nucleotides, the CDR3 is TGCGCCAGCAGCCAAGATATAGAGGGTAGCGAGCAGTTCTTC. Its protein product is CASSQDIEGSEQFF.

This clonotype was seen ten or more times. The chain links TRBV5-1 to TRBJ2-1; possibly TRBD1 for D (6 bases). V was clipped by 0 bases and J by 5 bases, with 15 bases between them. This CDR3 has 16 residues. Germline lookup yields CDR1 SGHRS and CDR2 YFSETQ. CDR3 sequence: CASSLDGQPRDNEQFF. CDR3 sequence (DNA): TGCGCCAGCAGCTTGGATGGACAGCCCCGTGACAATGAGCAGTTCTTC. The variable domain in full, completed from reference TRBV5-1 and TRBJ2-1, reads KAGVTQTPRYLIKTRGQQVTLSCSPISGHRSVSWYQQTPGQGLQFLFEYFSETQRNKGNFPGRFSGRQFSNSRSEMNVSTLELGDSALYLCASSLDGQPRDNEQFFGPGTRLTVL.

The chain employs TRBV3-1 and TRBJ1-2; D gene ambiguous. The V gene lost 1 base and the J gene lost 2 bases, with 5 bases spanning the gap. CDR1 and CDR2 (germline): LGHDT, YNNKEL (reference sequence). CDR3 length equals 13 residues. Here the CDR3 reads CASSQVQNYGYTF. CDR3 sequence (DNA): TGTGCCAGCAGCCAAGTTCAGAACTATGGCTACACCTTC.

The chain employs TRBV11-2 and TRBJ2-5; possible D gene TRBD1, 6 bases. V gave up 4 bases and J gave up 1 base, with 10 bases separating them. CDR3 length: 14 residues. Germline-derived CDR1 and CDR2 are SGHAT and FQNNGV. This CDR3 is CASSSGQFQETQYF. In nucleotides, the CDR3 is TGTGCCAGCAGCTCAGGACAGTTCCAAGAGACCCAGTACTTC.

This clonotype was observed at least ten times. The V gene is TRBV6-6, the J gene TRBJ1-6; D is unclear. Trimming shortened V by 6 bases and J by 2 bases, and 14 bases separated the two germline ends. Germline CDR1 reads MNHNY; CDR2 reads SVGAGI (reference sequence). The CDR3 spans 16 residues. The CDR3 nucleotides are TGTGCCAGCAGATCGATTCCCGGGGCCTATAATTCACCCCTCCACTTT. Its protein product is CASRSIPGAYNSPLHF.

The chain carries TRBV20-1 and TRBJ2-2; 8 bases fit TRBD2. The CDR3 is made up of 14 amino acids. Germline CDR1 and CDR2: DFQATT and SNEGSKA (reference sequence). J was trimmed by 1 base and V by 4 bases; bases with no gene match: 2. In DNA, the CDR3 is TGCAGTGCTACGCTAGCGGGGAACACCGGGGAGCTGTTTTTT. Protein: CSATLAGNTGELFF.

This clonotype was recorded once. V is TRBV4-1 and J is TRBJ1-2; TRBD1 is a possible D gene (6 bases). The CDR3 extends over 13 amino acids. CDR1 is MGHRA, CDR2 YSYEKL, per germline. The V gene lost 6 bases and the J gene lost 7 bases, with 15 bases spanning the gap. This chain's CDR3 is CASRSGAIGGYTF. Written as DNA, the CDR3 is TGCGCCAGCAGGTCGGGGGCAATCGGTGGCTACACCTTC.

A few counts support this clonotype. This chain links TRBV10-3 with TRBJ2-7; 9 nucleotides align to TRBD1. Germline trimming cut 3 bases from V and 5 bases from J; bases unmatched to any gene: 5. Per the germline V gene, CDR1 is ENHRY and CDR2 is SYGVKD. This CDR3 region has 14 residues. CDR3 protein: CAISEGTGFHEQYF. CDR3 bases: TGTGCCATCAGTGAAGGGACAGGGTTCCACGAGCAGTACTTC.

A word on this clonotype: This may come from a read error, since a much larger clone is one base off. The V call is TRBV12-3 or TRBV12-4, the J call TRBJ1-1; D not resolved. CDR3 size: 13 residues. Between the trimmed V and J ends, which lost 7 bases and 1 base, there was a span of 10 bases. Here the CDR3 reads CASNRRRNTEAFF. CDR3 DNA sequence: TGTGCCAGCAATCGACGGAGGAACACTGAAGCTTTCTTT.

The gene calls are TRBV12-3 or TRBV12-4 and TRBJ1-1, with a possible D match to TRBD1 (6 bases). The CDR3 runs to 16 residues. V was pared by 5 bases and J by 5 bases, with 21 bases between. The CDR3 nucleotides read TGTGCCAGCAGTAGGACGGGGGCGACGGGTTGGACTGAAGCTTTCTTT. Translating gives CASSRTGATGWTEAFF.

The chain couples TRBV6-5 to TRBJ2-1, with a possible D match to TRBD1 (6 bases). The CDR3 sequence is 15 residues long. Trimming removed 0 bases from V and 4 bases from J, with 10 bases in between. Germline assignment: CDR1 MNHEY and CDR2 SVGAGI. This chain's CDR3 is CASSYSGARYNEQFF. In DNA form, the CDR3 reads TGTGCCAGCAGTTACTCGGGGGCAAGGTACAATGAGCAGTTCTTC.

Only a few counts were recorded for this clonotype. The chain is built from TRBV12-3 or TRBV12-4 and TRBJ1-1; D is unresolved. The CDR3 length is 14 residues. V lost 6 bases, J lost 4 bases, and 15 bases lay in between. The CDR3 spells CASSLATVATEAFF. The DNA of the CDR3 is TGTGCCAGCAGCCTTGCGACGGTGGCCACTGAAGCTTTCTTT.

The chain joins TRBV29-1 to TRBJ2-5; 7 bases align to TRBD2. Germline CDR1 is SQVTM and CDR2 is ANQGSEA. The CDR3 is made up of 12 amino acids. J gave up 4 bases and V 6 bases, and 5 bases lay outside the gene matches. The CDR3, as DNA: TGCAGCGTGCTACTAGCGAGAGAGACCCAGTACTTC. Translation gives CSVLLARETQYF.

For the CDR3, the DNA is TGTGCCACCTCCCAAAACACCGGGGAGCTGTTTTTT. Its translation: CATSQNTGELFF. The chain carries TRBV15 and TRBJ2-2; no firm D call. This CDR3 has 12 residues. Germline CDR1 reads LNHNV; CDR2 reads YYDKDF (reference sequence). Trimming removed 8 bases from V and 2 bases from J, with 6 bases in between.

This chain links TRBV6-5 with TRBJ2-2; D gene ambiguous. The germline V and J ends were trimmed by 6 bases and 5 bases, with 10 bases remaining between them. The CDR3 length is 13 residues. Germline-derived CDR1 and CDR2 are MNHEY and SVGAGI. The CDR3 reads CASRRYQTGELFF. CDR3 nucleotide sequence: TGTGCCAGCAGAAGGTACCAAACCGGGGAGCTGTTTTTT.